This record looks at one TCR beta chain sequence and its context. Antigen unknown. This entry is derived from a study of shared clonotypes between healthy human individuals. Study-wide points: It was observed that about 5% of naive CD4 clonotypes were shared across a handful of donors.

Data came from immunoSEQ multiplex PCR; TCRdb stores just in-frame clones and leaves some out. The sample consists of 650,000 to 700,000 clones, roughly 88% of them appearing once. This sequence originates from a man younger than 35 in good health. Some clones in this sample may be carry-over from other donors' samples. Material for sequencing was memory CD8+ T cells from PBMCs. As to subset: CD45RO+ cells pooled with CCR7-negative TemRA cells.

CDR3 in DNA: TGTGCCAGCAGCCTTATGGCGGGCAATCAGCCCCAGCATTTT. Translating gives CASSLMAGNQPQHF. V gene TRBV27 combines with J gene TRBJ1-5, with no clear D. This CDR3 spans 14 amino acids. The V end lost 6 bases, the J end lost 2 bases, and 11 bases lay between the germline ends. The V gene's germline CDR1 is MNHEY and CDR2 SMNVEV (reference sequence).